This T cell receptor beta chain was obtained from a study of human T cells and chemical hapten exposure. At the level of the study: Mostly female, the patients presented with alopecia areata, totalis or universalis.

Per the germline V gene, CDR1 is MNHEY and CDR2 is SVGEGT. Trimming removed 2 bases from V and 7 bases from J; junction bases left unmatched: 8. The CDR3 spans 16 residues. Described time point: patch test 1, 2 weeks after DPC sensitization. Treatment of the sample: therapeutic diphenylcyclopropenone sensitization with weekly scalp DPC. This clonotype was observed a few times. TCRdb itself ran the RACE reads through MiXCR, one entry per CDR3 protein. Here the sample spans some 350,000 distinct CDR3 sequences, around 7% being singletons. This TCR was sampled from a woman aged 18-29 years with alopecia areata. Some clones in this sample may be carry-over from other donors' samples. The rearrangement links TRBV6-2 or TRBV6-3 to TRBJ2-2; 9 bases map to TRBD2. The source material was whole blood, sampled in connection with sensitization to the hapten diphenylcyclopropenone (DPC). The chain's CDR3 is CASSYPALAGIGELFF. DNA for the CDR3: TGTGCCAGCAGTTACCCGGCCCTAGCGGGAATCGGGGAGCTGTTTTTT.